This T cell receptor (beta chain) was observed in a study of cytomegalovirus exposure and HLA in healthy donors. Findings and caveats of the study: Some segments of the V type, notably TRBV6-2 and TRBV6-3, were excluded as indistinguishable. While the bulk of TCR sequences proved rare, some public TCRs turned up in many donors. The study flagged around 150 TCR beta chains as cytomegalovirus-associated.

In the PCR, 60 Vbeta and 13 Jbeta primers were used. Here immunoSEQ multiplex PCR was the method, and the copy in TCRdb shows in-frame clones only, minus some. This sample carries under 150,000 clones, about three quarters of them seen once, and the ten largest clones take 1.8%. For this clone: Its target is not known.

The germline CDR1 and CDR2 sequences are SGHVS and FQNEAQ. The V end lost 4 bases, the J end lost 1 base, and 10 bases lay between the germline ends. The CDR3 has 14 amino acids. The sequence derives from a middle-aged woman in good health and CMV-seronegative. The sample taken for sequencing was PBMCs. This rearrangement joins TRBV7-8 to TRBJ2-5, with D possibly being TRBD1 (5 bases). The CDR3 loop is CASSSRRGQETQYF. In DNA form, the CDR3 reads TGTGCCAGCAGCTCCCGAAGGGGCCAAGAGACCCAGTACTTC.